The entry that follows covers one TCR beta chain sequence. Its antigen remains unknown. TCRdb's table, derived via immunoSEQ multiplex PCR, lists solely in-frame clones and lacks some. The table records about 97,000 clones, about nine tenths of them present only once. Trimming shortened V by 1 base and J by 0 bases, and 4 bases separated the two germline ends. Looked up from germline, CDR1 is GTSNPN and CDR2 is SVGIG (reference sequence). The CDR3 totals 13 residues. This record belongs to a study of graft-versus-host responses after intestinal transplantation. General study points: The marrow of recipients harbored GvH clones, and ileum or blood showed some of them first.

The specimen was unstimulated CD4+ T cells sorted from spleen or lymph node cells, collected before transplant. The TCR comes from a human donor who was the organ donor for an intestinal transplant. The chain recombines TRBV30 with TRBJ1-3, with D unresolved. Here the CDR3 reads CAWSGASGNTIYF. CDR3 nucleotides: TGTGCCTGGAGTGGCGCCTCTGGAAACACCATATATTTT.